Sequencing of this TCR beta chain was carried out in a study of shared clonotypes between healthy human individuals (dated by TCRdb to 2018 to 2021). Study-wide context: The cohort included a few men and a couple of women between 18 and 49 years of age. For each donor, three plates each were used for CD4 naive and CD4 memory, two plates were used for CD8 naive, and one plate was used for CD8 memory. The study deeply sequenced blood TCR repertoires of 5 or 6 healthy adults to estimate repertoire size and the extent of clonotype sharing between individuals. To increase sequencing depth and limit assay-specific biases, different laboratories used diverse techniques to prepare libraries and sequence TCR repertoires. Between about 0.8 and 8.9 billion PBMCs per donor were obtained by leukapheresis. Findings and caveats that apply to the study as a whole: Higher generation probabilities were observed for clonotypes shared by all four sorted-subset donors than for non-shared clonotypes. Naive subsets generally had larger estimated clonotype richness than memory subsets did. The genetic and exposure-history diversity represented was limited by the small number of donors. Across a few donors, 5% to 6% of naive CD4, roughly 3.3% of naive CD8, 2% to 2.5% of memory CD4, and roughly 0.41% of memory CD8 clonotypes were shared. Sampling was restricted to blood, and TCR repertoires in tissue are likely to differ from TCR repertoires in blood. Pairwise subsampling led to the expectation that sequencing depth would affect the degree of clonotype sharing among donors. Even with the large sequencing depth, rarefaction of the sorted-subset datasets indicated that sequencing was incomplete.

Concerning this clone: The antigen this receptor binds is unknown. No clone much larger than this one lies a single base away; base qualities are absent.

The donors were healthy, HIV-negative adults with no recently reported acute infections or vaccinations. Every donor was a Caucasian adult residing in Nashville, Tennessee, USA. Magnetic negative selection was used to enrich CD4+ T cells, after which naive cells were positively selected on CD45RA and the negative fraction became the memory subset. Blood was obtained by leukapheresis, after which PBMCs were separated by Ficoll-Histopaque density gradient centrifugation and cryopreserved in liquid nitrogen vapor phase. Analytical flow cytometry was used to check the purity and quantity of every magnetically sorted T cell population. Each sorted fraction had its genomic DNA isolated and then quantified by UV absorbance on a Nanodrop 2000c. TCR CDR3 regions were amplified from genomic DNA by multiplex PCR using the deep immunoSEQ assay. Genomic DNA extracted from each cell subset was distributed evenly over all wells of several immunoSEQ 96-well plates, and each plate served as one replicate. For sorted subsets, each replicate PCR was loaded with about 0.2 ug genomic DNA, equivalent to about 30,000 T cell genomes. Purified libraries were quantified with a Qubit 3.0 fluorometer, sized on a Bioanalyzer 2100, and re-quantified with the KAPA Library Quantification kit. Each immunoSEQ 96-well plate was sequenced on its own single-read 150-cycle Illumina NextSeq 550 flow cell. The original methods were these. Because only junctional sequences without quality scores were contained in the immunoSEQ output, filtering matching that applied to full-length reads could not be performed. To assign V/J genes and CDR3, sequences were annotated against IMGT germline references using PyIR, a Python wrapper for IgBLAST v1.9. Any read was removed if the V/J assignment was weak (E-value above 1e-6), the CDR3 was missing, or the read contained stop codons, out-of-frame junctions, or ambiguous translated residues. A V3J clonotype was defined by an identical inferred V gene, J gene, and CDR3 amino acid sequence. The percentage overlap between two repertoires was calculated by dividing the number of shared unique clonotypes by the size of the smaller repertoire. Repertoire richness was assessed with RTK rarefaction, the Chao1 estimator, and Recon v2.1 estimates of unobserved clonotypes. OLGA was used to compute generation probabilities for all TCRbeta clonotypes that the gDNA method yielded from a handful of donors. TCRdb took this table from immuneACCESS and kept in-frame rearrangements with V and J called. Such tables lack part of the clones; where checked against another copy, unresolved V genes explain under half of the gap, and the rest is unexplained. D and trimming were read from the DNA, whereas the V and J calls and clone size are those reported in that table. Recorded for this sample are some 2.1 million clones; 85% to 95% of them occurred a single time. The biggest ten clones account for more than 0.1% of the sample.

The source material was naive CD4+ T cells sorted from blood. This specimen's cell subset or site label, interpreted: CD45RA+ positively selected. This receptor was identified in a man aged 18-30 years in good health.

The CDR3 protein sequence reads: CASSSAPSWGPMDEQFF. In nucleotides, the sequence is TGTGCCAGCAGCTCCGCTCCCTCGTGGGGGCCCATGGATGAGCAGTTCTTC. The sequence links TRBV5-8 to TRBJ2-1, and TRBD1 may be the D gene, going by 6 matching bases. Looking up the germline V gene yields CDR1 SGHTS and CDR2 YDEGEE. Reading from cysteine to phenylalanine, the CDR3 counts 17 amino acids. Just the 51-base CDR3 DNA is kept, in frame starting at base 1. Trimming takes 3 bases from V and 8 bases from J, and the germline ends sit 24 bases apart. This CDR3, with the reference TRBV5-8 and TRBJ2-1 proteins standing in past its ends, gives the full variable domain EAGVTQSPTHLIKTRGQQATLRCSPISGHTSVYWYQQALGLGLQFLLWYDEGEERNRGNFPPRFSGRQFPNYSSELNVNALELEDSALYLCASSSAPSWGPMDEQFFGPGTRLTVL.